A single sample gave rise to the 29 T cell receptor beta chains below, sequenced in a study of STAT3 mutations in large granular lymphocyte leukemia. Study results and caveats: At least one immunodominant TCR beta clonotype appeared in every T-cell large granular lymphocyte leukemia patient.

The protocol was immunoSEQ multiplex PCR, while the TCRdb copy is restricted to in-frame clones and leaves out a portion. The repertoire includes some 31,000 clones, 75% to 90% of them detected once, and roughly an eighth sits in the top ten. These TCRs' antigens remain unknown. The sequenced sample consisted of peripheral blood mononuclear cells. These receptors all stem from a man in his fifties or sixties with T-cell large granular lymphocyte leukemia. Some clones in this sample may be carry-over from other donors' samples.

The genes are TRBV5-1 and TRBJ2-5, with D possibly matching TRBD1 (5 bases). The V end was cut by 4 bases, the J end by 0 bases, with 7 bases between. Per the germline V gene, CDR1 is SGHRS and CDR2 is YFSETQ. CDR3 length equals 13 residues. CDR3 bases: TGCGCCAGCAGCGCGGACAACCAAGAGACCCAGTACTTC. This codes for CASSADNQETQYF.

The chain couples TRBV5-1 to TRBJ2-3; either TRBD1 or TRBD2 may supply D (5 bases each). Per germline, CDR1 SGHRS and CDR2 YFSETQ. The ends were cut back, 1 base at V and 0 bases at J, with 18 bases in the middle. This CDR3 has 18 residues. CDR3 coding DNA: TGCGCCAGCAGCTTGATTGGCAGGGAGTGGTCTAGCACAGATACGCAGTATTTT. Translated, it gives CASSLIGREWSSTDTQYF.

This clone was seen once. V is TRBV7-2 and J is TRBJ2-5, with 7 bases aligning to TRBD2. CDR3 size: 16 residues. Trimming removed 1 base from V and 4 bases from J; junction bases left unmatched: 9. The germline CDR1 and CDR2 sequences are SGHTA and FQGNSA. CDR3 sequence reads: CASSLGERDGRETQYF. The CDR3 nucleotides are TGTGCCAGCAGCTTAGGGGAGCGGGATGGGAGAGAGACCCAGTACTTC.

The chain couples TRBV6-8 to TRBJ1-2; D gene unclear. V was shortened by 8 bases and J by 5 bases, with 12 bases between the two germline ends. CDR1 and CDR2 from the germline V gene are MNHGY and SAAAGT. The CDR3 runs 12 residues. The CDR3 is CASGLWQYGYTF. CDR3 in DNA: TGTGCCAGCGGTCTGTGGCAATATGGCTACACCTTC.

This rearrangement joins TRBV7-2 to TRBJ1-2; tentatively, D is TRBD1 (6 bases). The V end was cut by 3 bases, the J end by 4 bases, with 6 bases between. The CDR3 totals 12 residues. Germline CDR1 and CDR2: SGHTA and FQGNSA. This chain's CDR3 is CASSLDSYGYTF. The CDR3 nucleotides read TGTGCCAGCAGCTTGGACAGCTATGGCTACACCTTC.

The chain recombines TRBV30 with TRBJ2-1, with D possibly called TRBD1 or TRBD2 (6 bases each). Germline V gives CDR1 GTSNPN, CDR2 SVGIG (reference sequence). This CDR3 has 12 amino acids. The ends were cut back, 5 bases at V and 8 bases at J, with 13 bases in the middle. This CDR3 is CAWDEGGDEQFF. The CDR3 bases are TGTGCCTGGGACGAGGGGGGCGATGAGCAGTTCTTC.

The V gene is TRBV5-1, the J gene TRBJ1-1; D possibly corresponds to TRBD1 (5 bases). CDR1 is SGHRS and CDR2 is YFSETQ in the germline V gene. Trimming took 4 bases from V and 1 from J, leaving 11 bases between them. CDR3 size: 14 residues. Here the CDR3 DNA reads TGCGCCAGCAGCCCGGGGGGTGCGAACACTGAAGCTTTCTTT. As protein: CASSPGGANTEAFF.

This chain links TRBV4-1 with TRBJ2-7; TRBD1 matches at 7 bases. V trimming: 7 bases; J trimming: 3 bases; junction bases outside the gene matches: 12. The CDR3 runs 15 residues. CDR1 is MGHRA, CDR2 YSYEKL, per germline. The CDR3 spells CASTRYYGQVYEQYF. In DNA form, the CDR3 reads TGCGCCAGCACCCGATATTATGGACAGGTCTACGAGCAGTACTTC.

This chain joins TRBV5-3 and TRBJ1-3; D remains ambiguous. TRBV5-3 is noted as an ORF with a role that remains uncertain. Deletions cut 4 bases from V and 6 bases from J, with 5 bases between. The CDR3 sequence is 11 residues long. The CDR3 coding sequence is TGTGCCAGAAGCCCCTTAAACACCATATATTTT. This gives the protein CARSPLNTIYF.

This rearrangement joins TRBV5-1 to TRBJ2-1; TRBD1 matches 9 bases. J gave up 7 bases and V 4 bases, and 6 bases lay outside the gene matches. The CDR3 consists of 14 residues. CDR1 SGHRS and CDR2 YFSETQ come from the germline V gene. CDR3 nucleotides: TGCGCCAGCAGCGGGGGACAGGGTAATAATGAGCAGTTCTTC. It specifies CASSGGQGNNEQFF.

The chain recombines TRBV7-9 with TRBJ2-5; 7 bases fit TRBD1. CDR1 and CDR2 (germline): SEHNR, FQNEAQ (reference sequence). The J segment lost 4 bases and the V segment lost 3 bases, leaving 2 bases of the junction unmatched. There are 13 residues in the CDR3. The CDR3 region has the DNA TGTGCCAGCAGCTTCTACAGGGGAGAGACCCAGTACTTC. Amino acid sequence: CASSFYRGETQYF.

The chain has TRBV20-1 and TRBJ2-1; D is unresolved. Between the trimmed V and J ends, which lost 5 bases and 5 bases, there was a span of 4 bases. This CDR3 is 10 amino acids long. From germline, CDR1 is DFQATT and CDR2 SNEGSKA (reference sequence). The CDR3 sequence: CSALHNEQFF. Here the CDR3 DNA reads TGCAGTGCTTTACACAATGAGCAGTTCTTC.

V and J are TRBV5-4 and TRBJ2-6; no definite D call. V dropped 4 bases and J dropped 0 bases, with 8 bases sitting between them. Germline loops: CDR1 SGHNT, CDR2 YYREEE (reference sequence). This CDR3 region has 15 residues. In DNA, the CDR3 is TGTGCCAGCAGCATTTACAGCTCTGGGGCCAACGTCCTGACTTTC. Its translation is CASSIYSSGANVLTF.

The gene calls are TRBV7-2 and TRBJ2-4, with TRBD2 identical over 7 bases. CDR3 length: 15 amino acids. The trim removed 4 bases at V and 0 bases at J, leaving 3 bases unmatched. CDR1 and CDR2 (germline): SGHTA, FQGNSA. CDR3 protein: CASSSGGGAKNIQYF. DNA for the CDR3: TGTGCCAGCAGCTCGGGAGGCGGAGCCAAAAACATTCAGTACTTC.

This clone was found a few times. This chain uses TRBV9 with TRBJ2-3; TRBD2 matches 7 bases. CDR1 is SGDLS and CDR2 is YYNGEE in the germline V gene. The trim removed 0 bases at V and 6 bases at J, leaving 4 bases unmatched. The CDR3 contains 14 residues. CDR3 loop: CASSVGASGDTQYF. CDR3 in DNA: TGTGCCAGCAGCGTAGGGGCTAGCGGTGATACGCAGTATTTT.

V is TRBV29-1 and J is TRBJ2-3; D might be TRBD1 or TRBD2, each matching 5 bases. The CDR3 sequence is 16 residues long. Trimming cost V 2 bases and J 1 base, with 16 bases left between them. Looked up from germline, CDR1 is SQVTM and CDR2 is ANQGSEA. For the CDR3, the DNA is TGCAGCGTTGAATTCTATGGAGGACAAGGCACAGATACGCAGTATTTT. Translating it yields CSVEFYGGQGTDTQYF.

This clone was recorded a few times. This sequence joins TRBV7-9 and TRBJ2-1, with D perhaps TRBD1 or TRBD2 (6 bases each). V was shortened by 2 bases and J by 4 bases, with 12 bases between the two germline ends. Germline CDR1 reads SEHNR; CDR2 reads FQNEAQ (reference sequence). This CDR3 is built from 15 residues. CDR3 nucleotide sequence: TGTGCCAGCAGCTTAAGGGGGGCCGATTACAATGAGCAGTTCTTC. Amino acid sequence: CASSLRGADYNEQFF.

The chain carries TRBV5-1 and TRBJ2-7; D is unresolved. This CDR3 is 16 amino acids long. From germline, CDR1 is SGHRS and CDR2 YFSETQ. V was pared by 0 bases and J by 0 bases, with 13 bases between. The CDR3 region is CASSLVPAISSYEQYF. In nucleotides, the CDR3 is TGCGCCAGCAGCTTGGTTCCAGCCATTAGCTCCTACGAGCAGTACTTC. The whole variable domain, filled in from reference TRBV5-1 and TRBJ2-7, reads KAGVTQTPRYLIKTRGQQVTLSCSPISGHRSVSWYQQTPGQGLQFLFEYFSETQRNKGNFPGRFSGRQFSNSRSEMNVSTLELGDSALYLCASSLVPAISSYEQYFGPGTRLTVT.

The chain employs TRBV5-3 and TRBJ2-5; TRBD2 agrees at 8 bases. TRBV5-3 is an open reading frame, and its role is uncertain. The junction had 2 bases not matched to a gene; V was cut back by 4 bases and J by 3 bases. The CDR3 extends over 13 amino acids. CDR3 region: CARSRGGEETQYF. The CDR3 coding sequence is TGTGCCAGAAGCCGGGGGGGAGAAGAGACCCAGTACTTC.

This chain links TRBV27 with TRBJ2-7; D is unclear. The CDR3 covers 14 residues. The germline V and J ends were trimmed by 2 bases and 0 bases, with 8 bases remaining between them. Germline-derived CDR1 and CDR2 are MNHEY and SMNVEV (reference sequence). The CDR3 DNA sequence: TGTGCCAGCAGTTTACACGGGTCCTCCTACGAGCAGTACTTC. Its translation: CASSLHGSSYEQYF.

This chain connects TRBV27 to TRBJ2-5, with D perhaps matching TRBD2 (6 bases). The V and J ends lost 4 bases and 5 bases respectively, with 17 bases between them. The CDR3 runs 15 residues. Germline-derived CDR1 and CDR2 are MNHEY and SMNVEV (reference sequence). This CDR3 reads CASSSLGSGWETQYF. In DNA, the CDR3 is TGTGCCAGCAGTTCCCTGGGGAGCGGGTGGGAGACCCAGTACTTC.

The chain joins TRBV12-5 to TRBJ2-2; D gene uncertain. This CDR3 is 15 amino acids long. From germline, CDR1 is LGHNT and CDR2 FRNRAP. V was trimmed by 3 bases and J by 4 bases, leaving 12 bases between them. The CDR3 DNA follows: TGTGCTAGTGGTTTCTCGACCTCCTTCACCGGGGAGCTGTTTTTT. Amino acids: CASGFSTSFTGELFF. Using reference TRBV12-5 and TRBJ2-2 for the parts outside the CDR3, the full variable domain is DARVTQTPRHKVTEMGQEVTMRCQPILGHNTVFWYRQTMMQGLELLAYFRNRAPLDDSGMPKDRFSAEMPDATLATLKIQPSEPRDSAVYFCASGFSTSFTGELFFGEGSRLTVL.

The chain has TRBV30 and TRBJ1-2; TRBD1 might be the D (5 bases). Germline loops: CDR1 GTSNPN, CDR2 SVGIG (reference sequence). The CDR3 loop spans 13 amino acids. V was cut by 4 bases and J by 4 bases, with 13 bases left in between. CDR3 amino acids: CAWTHGAPYGYTF. CDR3 nucleotides: TGTGCCTGGACCCACGGGGCCCCCTATGGCTACACCTTC.

In DNA, the CDR3 is TGTGCCAGCAGTTTAATTCAGGACCACGAGCAGTACTTC. It yields the protein CASSLIQDHEQYF. The rearrangement joins TRBV28 to TRBJ2-7; D is uncertain. V shed 2 bases and J shed 5 bases, with 10 bases lying between them. This CDR3 is 13 amino acids long. The germline V gene has CDR1 MDHEN and CDR2 SYDVKM. The full variable domain, with the rest looked up from reference TRBV28 and TRBJ2-7, is DVKVTQSSRYLVKRTGEKVFLECVQDMDHENMFWYRQDPGLGLRLIYFSYDVKMKEKGDIPEGYSVSREKKERFSLILESASTNQTSMYLCASSLIQDHEQYFGPGTRLTVT.

In DNA, the CDR3 is TGTGCCAGCAGTTTTCTGGCCCGGCAGTACTTC. Protein: CASSFLARQYF. The chain employs TRBV28 and TRBJ2-7; D remains unclear. The CDR3 consists of 11 residues. V was trimmed by 3 bases and J by 9 bases, leaving 9 bases between them. CDR1 and CDR2 from the germline V gene are MDHEN and SYDVKM.

The chain is built from TRBV6-5 and TRBJ1-1; 7 bases line up with TRBD1. Germline V lookup: CDR1 MNHEY, CDR2 SVGAGI. This CDR3 comprises 15 residues. The ends lost 6 bases at V and 7 bases at J; junction bases unmatched: 14. The CDR3 region is CASSQQGSLASEAFF. CDR3 DNA sequence: TGTGCCAGCAGCCAACAGGGGTCCCTTGCGAGTGAAGCTTTCTTT.

The chain uses TRBV29-1 and TRBJ2-7, with 10 bases lining up with TRBD1. There are 11 residues in the CDR3. Germline V gene lookup returns CDR1 SQVTM and CDR2 ANQGSEA. Trimming cost V 7 bases and J 7 bases; bases outside gene matches: 4. CDR3 amino acids: CSGRTGGEQYF. In DNA form, the CDR3 reads TGCAGCGGCCGGACAGGGGGTGAGCAGTACTTC.

This clone was found once. The V gene is TRBV7-9, the J gene TRBJ1-5; D ambiguous. The germline V gene has CDR1 SEHNR and CDR2 FQNEAQ (reference sequence). The V end lost 1 base, the J end lost 3 bases, and 4 bases lay between the germline ends. The CDR3 spans 13 residues. CDR3 in amino acids: CASSLGLNQPQHF. The CDR3 DNA reads as TGTGCCAGCAGCTTAGGACTCAATCAGCCCCAGCATTTT.

The chain uses TRBV10-2 and TRBJ1-2; D is unclear. This CDR3 contains 12 residues. Trimming removed 0 bases from V and 11 bases from J, with 10 bases in between. Germline V lookup: CDR1 WSHSY, CDR2 SAAADI. The CDR3 sequence is CASSESTSRYTF. In nucleotides, the CDR3 is TGCGCCAGCAGTGAGTCGACAAGCCGTTACACCTTC.